The 29 T cell receptor beta chains presented below share a single source sample, sequenced in a study of identical twins. TCRdb reanalysed the 5' RACE reads using MiXCR and keeps one entry per CDR3 protein. The table records approximately 700,000 distinct CDR3 sequences, 15% to 20% of them present only once. These data were likewise used in another study, on T cells expressing NK-cell markers.

Sequenced input: PBMCs. Source of these receptors: a woman younger than 30 in good health.

The chain carries TRBV30 and TRBJ2-2; D is uncertain. Germline lookup yields CDR1 GTSNPN and CDR2 SVGIG (reference sequence). V was pared by 2 bases and J by 2 bases, with 9 bases between. The CDR3 runs to 14 residues. The CDR3 nucleotides are TGTGCCTGGAGTTGGAATACCAACACCGGGGAGCTGTTTTTT. It is translated as CAWSWNTNTGELFF.

This chain uses TRBV12-3 or TRBV12-4 with TRBJ1-4; TRBD1 matches at 7 bases. V was pared by 6 bases and J by 7 bases, with 8 bases of the junction left unmatched. The CDR3 sequence is 14 residues long. CDR3 coding DNA: TGTGCCAGCAGGCAGACAGGGCATGGTGAAAAACTGTTTTTT. This sequence encodes CASRQTGHGEKLFF.

The chain employs TRBV12-3 or TRBV12-4 and TRBJ2-7; no clear D gene. The CDR3 is 13 amino acids. V was cut by 3 bases and J by 5 bases, with 11 bases left in between. The chain's CDR3 is CASSFTVRNEQYF. The CDR3 nucleotides are TGTGCCAGCAGTTTTACGGTGCGGAACGAGCAGTACTTC.

The sample holds many counts of this clonotype. This chain uses TRBV7-8 with TRBJ2-1; TRBD1 agrees at 9 bases. The CDR3 runs to 14 residues. CDR1 is SGHVS and CDR2 is FQNEAQ in the germline V gene. V lost 6 bases and J lost 4; bases outside the gene matches: 4. CDR3 coding DNA: TGTGCCAGCAGGCGTGGACAGGGGTACAATGAGCAGTTCTTC. Its protein is CASRRGQGYNEQFF.

This clonotype showed up many times. The chain links TRBV6-2 or TRBV6-3 to TRBJ2-5; D is undetermined. This CDR3 has 12 residues. The germline gives CDR1 MNHEY, CDR2 SVGEGT. V lost 6 bases and J 2 bases, leaving 7 bases between the germline ends. For the CDR3, the DNA is TGTGCCAGCAGAACCGATCAAGAGACCCAGTACTTC. Translated, it gives CASRTDQETQYF.

J is TRBJ2-1 and V is TRBV19; 11 bases align to TRBD2. After removal of 9 bases from V and 5 bases from J, the junction contained 6 bases not matched to a gene. The V gene's germline CDR1 is LNHDA and CDR2 SQIVND (reference sequence). This CDR3 is 14 amino acids long. CDR3 sequence reads: CASQYSGRDNEQFF. The CDR3 DNA follows: TGTGCCAGCCAGTATAGCGGGAGGGACAATGAGCAGTTCTTC.

This clonotype turned up a few times. This chain joins TRBV20-1 and TRBJ1-5; D possibly corresponds to TRBD1 (5 bases). The CDR3 is 14 amino acids. With 5 bases removed from V and 2 bases from J, the gap between germline ends came to 13 bases. Germline V CDR1 and CDR2: DFQATT, SNEGSKA (reference sequence). The CDR3 DNA sequence: TGCAGTGCTTTCGACGGGGGTCGCAATCAGCCCCAGCATTTT. Protein sequence: CSAFDGGRNQPQHF.

At least ten counts were recorded for this clonotype. The rearrangement uses TRBV5-1 and TRBJ2-7; no clear D. V dropped 4 bases and J dropped 3 bases, with 5 bases sitting between them. From germline, CDR1 is SGHRS and CDR2 YFSETQ. This CDR3 has 11 residues. CDR3 in amino acids: CASSIDYEQYF. The CDR3 DNA sequence: TGCGCCAGCAGCATCGACTACGAGCAGTACTTC.

CDR3 in DNA: TGTGCCAGCACCGAGTGGGGACTAGCGGATACCGGGGAGCTGTTTTTT. The encoded protein is CASTEWGLADTGELFF. The chain is built from TRBV6-1 and TRBJ2-2; 11 nucleotides agree with TRBD2. The germline gives CDR1 MNHNS, CDR2 SASEGT. J gave up 5 bases and V 7 bases, and 9 bases lay outside the gene matches. There are 16 residues in the CDR3.

This clonotype has a count of ten or more. CDR3 bases: TGTGCCAGCAGCCAATCTCCTAGCGGGGAAGAGACCCAGTACTTC. Translation: CASSQSPSGEETQYF. V gene TRBV3-1 combines with J gene TRBJ2-5; 9 bases align to TRBD2. The trim removed 2 bases at V and 3 bases at J, leaving 4 bases unmatched. This CDR3 is 15 amino acids long. Germline V CDR1 and CDR2: LGHDT, YNNKEL (reference sequence).

The V and J genes are TRBV6-5 and TRBJ1-5; D gene unclear. The CDR3 totals 16 residues. Germline assignment: CDR1 MNHEY and CDR2 SVGAGI. Trimming took off 0 bases at V and 4 bases at J, with 13 bases between the two ends. Here the CDR3 reads CASSYSKAAPNQPQHF. The CDR3 region has the DNA TGTGCCAGCAGTTACTCGAAGGCCGCTCCGAATCAGCCCCAGCATTTT.

The rearrangement uses TRBV20-1 and TRBJ2-5; TRBD2 matches 8 bases. Germline V gene data show CDR1 as DFQATT and CDR2 as SNEGSKA (reference sequence). CDR3 length equals 14 residues. The V gene end was trimmed by 3 bases and the J gene end by 2 bases; junction bases not matched to a gene: 5. The CDR3 DNA follows: TGCAGTGCTAGGGTAACTAGCGGTCAAGAGACCCAGTACTTC. It is translated as CSARVTSGQETQYF.

This clonotype has more than one count but fewer than ten. The chain employs TRBV5-8 and TRBJ1-5; TRBD1 aligns across 9 bases. The CDR3 runs 17 residues. Germline lookup yields CDR1 SGHTS and CDR2 YDEGEE. With V trimmed by 4 bases and J by 0 bases, 8 bases remained unmatched. The DNA for the CDR3 is TGTGCCAGCAGCGAGTTCCGGGGACAGGGTAGCAATCAGCCCCAGCATTTT. Translated: CASSEFRGQGSNQPQHF.

This chain links TRBV5-5 with TRBJ2-7, with 9 bases lining up with TRBD2. After removal of 3 bases from V and 2 bases from J, the junction contained 6 bases not matched to a gene. The CDR3 totals 15 residues. The germline CDR1 and CDR2 sequences are SGHKS and YYEKEE (reference sequence). In DNA, the CDR3 is TGTGCCAGCAGCTCCTTAGCGGGAGTTGCCTACGAGCAGTACTTC. Residues: CASSSLAGVAYEQYF.

This chain connects TRBV12-3 or TRBV12-4 to TRBJ1-2; D ambiguous. V lost 7 bases and J lost 3, with 9 bases in between. The CDR3 is 12 amino acids. The CDR3 sequence: CASTRYDYGYTF. The CDR3 DNA is TGTGCCAGCACTCGATATGACTATGGCTACACCTTC.

This clonotype has only one observation. The genes are TRBV6-5 and TRBJ2-3; D unclear. This CDR3 contains 11 residues. Germline lookup yields CDR1 MNHEY and CDR2 SVGAGI. The CDR3 spells CASAVLDTQYF. The CDR3 DNA follows: TGTGCTTCAGCTGTCCTGGATACGCAGTATTTT.

This clonotype has a handful of counts. The chain joins TRBV9 to TRBJ1-2; 8 bases map to TRBD1. The junction had 4 bases not matched to a gene; V was cut back by 7 bases and J by 2 bases. This CDR3 comprises 13 residues. Germline assignment: CDR1 SGDLS and CDR2 YYNGEE. The CDR3 DNA reads TGTGCCAGCTCAGGGGGCCTAAACTATGGCTACACCTTC. Protein sequence: CASSGGLNYGYTF.

The chain links TRBV4-1 to TRBJ1-1; D uncertain. The CDR3 contains 13 residues. The germline CDR1 and CDR2 sequences are MGHRA and YSYEKL. Trimming left V 6 bases short and J 6 bases short, with 14 bases between. The DNA of the CDR3 is TGCGCCAGCAGTAGCCTAGGGTTCGCTGAAGCTTTCTTT. Encoded protein: CASSSLGFAEAFF.

The chain links TRBV18 to TRBJ2-7; D may be TRBD2 (6 bases). From germline, CDR1 is KGHSH and CDR2 LQKENI. The CDR3 spans 15 residues. Trimming removed 0 bases from V and 2 bases from J, with 11 bases in between. DNA for the CDR3: TGTGCCAGCTCACCACCTGGAGGGGCTCCCTACGAGCAGTACTTC. Protein: CASSPPGGAPYEQYF.

The chain carries TRBV2 and TRBJ2-7, with a possible D match to TRBD1 (5 bases). Trimming pared 7 bases from V and 1 base from J, leaving 17 bases between. The germline V gene has CDR1 SNHLY and CDR2 FYNNEI. The CDR3 runs 15 residues. CDR3 DNA: TGTGCCAGCAAGAAAGAGACAGTTAAATCCTACGAGCAGTACTTC. It codes for CASKKETVKSYEQYF.

V is TRBV7-8 and J is TRBJ2-5; D may be TRBD1 (6 bases). The CDR3 has 17 amino acids. Between the trimmed V and J ends, which lost 1 base and 2 bases, there was a span of 17 bases. CDR1 and CDR2 (germline): SGHVS, FQNEAQ. CDR3 in DNA: TGTGCCAGCAGCTTAGACAGGGCCAGGATACCTCAAGAGACCCAGTACTTC. Protein product: CASSLDRARIPQETQYF.

The V and J genes are TRBV7-2 and TRBJ1-6; 8 positions agree with TRBD1. CDR3 length equals 14 residues. Germline V gene data show CDR1 as SGHTA and CDR2 as FQGNSA. The J segment lost 11 bases and the V segment lost 1 base, leaving 4 bases of the junction unmatched. The CDR3 loop is CASSLGDRRAPLHF. The CDR3 nucleotides are TGTGCCAGCAGCTTAGGGGACAGGAGAGCACCCCTCCACTTT.

This clonotype was detected only a few times. V gene TRBV12-3 or TRBV12-4 combines with J gene TRBJ2-2, with D maybe TRBD2 (6 bases). Trimming removed 5 bases at V and 9 bases at J, with 13 bases between. This CDR3 is built from 13 residues. CDR3 DNA: TGTGCCAGCAGTCCCCGGGACTCCCGGGAGCTGTTTTTT. This codes for CASSPRDSRELFF.

The V and J genes are TRBV6-1 and TRBJ2-7; D may be TRBD1 (5 bases). V gave up 6 bases and J gave up 2 bases, with 17 bases separating them. Per germline, CDR1 MNHNS and CDR2 SASEGT. The CDR3 covers 15 residues. CDR3 nucleotides: TGTGCCAGCAGCCGACAGCAAACCTGGGCCTACGAGCAGTACTTC. Translation gives CASSRQQTWAYEQYF.

This clonotype showed up just a few times. This chain links TRBV4-2 with TRBJ2-3; D might be TRBD2 (6 bases). This CDR3 has 15 amino acids. Trimming removed 4 bases at V and 7 bases at J, with 18 bases between. Germline V gives CDR1 LGHNA, CDR2 YNFKEQ. Here the CDR3 DNA reads TGTGCCAGCAGCCTCCGACAAGCGGGTGACAATACGCAGTATTTT. It encodes CASSLRQAGDNTQYF.

The genes are TRBV29-1 and TRBJ2-7; TRBD2 aligns across 13 bases. This CDR3 contains 12 residues. Germline V gene data show CDR1 as SQVTM and CDR2 as ANQGSEA. J was trimmed by 6 bases and V by 7 bases; bases with no gene match: 3. The CDR3 sequence: CSGLAGGSEQYF. The CDR3 coding sequence is TGCAGCGGACTAGCGGGAGGATCCGAGCAGTACTTC.

This sequence joins TRBV12-3 or TRBV12-4 and TRBJ2-1, with 10 bases aligning to TRBD1. The CDR3 length is 14 residues. Trimming cost V 7 bases and J 4 bases; bases outside gene matches: 4. The CDR3 bases are TGTGCCAGCACCTTGGACAGGGGGTACAATGAGCAGTTCTTC. Encoded protein: CASTLDRGYNEQFF.

This clonotype was counted between two and nine times. The chain couples TRBV30 to TRBJ2-1; the D gene could be TRBD1 or TRBD2 (5 bases each). CDR1 and CDR2 (germline): GTSNPN, SVGIG (reference sequence). The CDR3 is made up of 15 amino acids. V was pared by 3 bases and J by 7 bases, with 19 bases between. The CDR3 reads CAWSLPGRVRNEQFF. CDR3 sequence (DNA): TGTGCCTGGAGCTTACCGGGACGGGTCAGAAATGAGCAGTTCTTC.

J is TRBJ2-7 and V is TRBV20-1, with D perhaps matching TRBD2 (5 bases). Germline V CDR1 and CDR2: DFQATT, SNEGSKA (reference sequence). Trimming pared 4 bases from V and 1 base from J, leaving 14 bases between. There are 14 residues in the CDR3. The CDR3 is CSATDRRRSYEQYF. DNA for the CDR3: TGCAGTGCTACCGATCGGAGGAGGTCCTACGAGCAGTACTTC.